One T cell receptor beta chain is described in this entry. The entry originates in a study of blood T cell repertoires in COVID-19. As for the study in general: The United States, Italy and Spain provided the acute and convalescent COVID-19 samples.

Losses at the gene ends were 6 bases for V and 1 base for J; bases not matched to a gene: 6. The CDR3 has 14 amino acids. CDR1 is KGHSH and CDR2 is LQKENI in the germline V gene. Per the original methods: Amplification of reference gene primers provided the estimated nucleated cell counts. Generated by immunoSEQ multiplex PCR, the TCRdb table keeps only in-frame clones and is missing some. V, J and clone size were drawn from that table, and D and trimming were deduced from the DNA. This table has about 280,000 clones, roughly 85% appearing once. This receptor was identified in a man aged 50 to 59 with active or convalescent COVID-19. The genes are TRBV18 and TRBJ2-7, with 7 bases lining up with TRBD2. The specimen sequenced was peripheral blood. CDR3 region: CASSAGVRSYEQYF. The DNA of the CDR3 is TGTGCCAGCTCCGCGGGAGTACGGTCCTACGAGCAGTACTTC. Complete variable domain (other parts from reference TRBV18 and TRBJ2-7): NAGVMQNPRHLVRRRGQEARLRCSPMKGHSHVYWYRQLPEEGLKFMVYLQKENIIDESGMPKERFSAEFPKEGPSILRIQQVVRGDSAAYFCASSAGVRSYEQYFGPGTRLTVT.